This is a list of T cell receptor beta chains from one sample in a study of read filtering for tumor transcriptome and immune sequencing. TCRdb processed the reads anew with MiXCR; each CDR3 protein has one entry. This sample carries roughly 130,000 distinct CDR3 sequences, around 13% of them seen once, and the ten largest clones take 11%. Specimen: a population of CD138-negative cells sorted from bone marrow. These receptors were obtained from a donor aged 40 or over with multiple myeloma. The CDR3 runs from the conserved cysteine through the conserved F or W. D genes are given only for firm matches. Size is stated for part of the rows, as once, few or many counts, or as a class when the clone is expanded.

D,J,size,V,CDR3,DNA
.,TRBJ2-1,once,TRBV5-1,CASSLEDTHRWDEQFF,TGCGCCAGCAGCTTGGAGGATACCCACCGTTGGGATGAGCAGTTCTTC
.,TRBJ2-1,many,TRBV11-2,CASSPYSTGVDYNEQFF,TGTGCCAGCAGCCCATATTCCACAGGCGTTGACTACAATGAGCAGTTCTTC
.,TRBJ2-1,many,TRBV7-8,CASSLGQTVPFF,TGTGCCAGCAGCTTAGGACAGACCGTACCGTTCTTC
.,TRBJ2-1,many,TRBV4-1,CASSQDRGWGEQFF,TGCGCCAGCAGCCAAGATCGCGGTTGGGGTGAGCAGTTCTTC
.,TRBJ2-1,many,TRBV7-9,CASSLGGRRAYNEQFF,TGTGCCAGCAGCTTAGGTGGCAGGAGGGCCTACAATGAGCAGTTCTTC
.,TRBJ2-3,many,TRBV7-3,CASSAQHTDTQYF,TGTGCCAGCAGCGCCCAGCACACAGATACGCAGTATTTT
TRBD2,TRBJ2-7,few,TRBV20-1,CSASSSGRSLYEQYF,TGCAGTGCTAGTAGTAGCGGGAGGTCGTTGTACGAGCAGTACTTC
.,TRBJ1-5,few,TRBV28,CASSRIAGAQPQHF,TGTGCCAGCAGTCGAATTGCAGGGGCACAGCCCCAGCATTTT
.,TRBJ2-1,many,TRBV20-1,CSARVSGLASYNEQFF,TGCAGTGCTAGAGTGTCGGGCCTAGCGTCCTACAATGAGCAGTTCTTC
.,TRBJ2-6,many,TRBV11-2,CASSHRNSGANVLTF,TGTGCCAGCAGCCATAGGAATTCTGGGGCCAACGTCCTGACTTTC
.,TRBJ2-3,many,TRBV15,CATSKGGRTDTQYF,TGTGCCACCAGCAAGGGGGGCCGCACAGATACGCAGTATTTT
.,TRBJ1-5,.,TRBV5-4,CASSLGDGNQPQHF,TGTGCCAGCAGCTTAGGGGATGGGAATCAGCCCCAGCATTTT
TRBD2,TRBJ2-1,many,TRBV5-5,CASSLGTSAGGEQFF,TGTGCCAGCAGCTTGGGGACTAGCGCTGGTGGTGAGCAGTTCTTC
.,TRBJ1-1,many,TRBV5-1,CASSLGQGSFRNTEAFF,TGCGCCAGCAGCTTGGGGCAGGGTAGTTTTCGGAACACTGAAGCTTTCTTT
TRBD1,TRBJ1-3,.,TRBV4-2,CASSQDWTGTGNTIYF,TGTGCCAGCAGCCAAGATTGGACAGGGACTGGAAACACCATATATTTT
.,TRBJ2-1,many,TRBV7-9,CASSSNYNEQFF,TGTGCCAGCAGCTCGAACTACAATGAGCAGTTCTTC
.,TRBJ2-1,many,TRBV24-1,CGTSRYSNEQFF,TGTGGCACCAGTCGCTACAGTAATGAGCAGTTCTTC
.,TRBJ1-5,few,TRBV20-1,CSAGDIGANSNQPQHF,TGCAGTGCCGGGGACATCGGAGCGAATAGCAATCAGCCCCAGCATTTT
.,TRBJ2-1,many,TRBV20-1,CSAAGPPGSENEQFF,TGCAGTGCTGCAGGTCCGCCGGGGTCTGAAAATGAGCAGTTCTTC
TRBD2,TRBJ2-3,.,TRBV29-1,CSVGHVLAGMSTDTQYF,TGCAGCGTTGGCCATGTACTAGCGGGGATGAGCACAGATACGCAGTATTTT
.,TRBJ1-1,many,TRBV5-1,CASSLFAGNTEAFF,TGCGCCAGCAGCTTGTTTGCAGGGAACACTGAAGCTTTCTTT
TRBD2,TRBJ2-1,many,TRBV20-1,CSARPPIAGYYNEQFF,TGCAGTGCTAGACCCCCTATAGCGGGATATTACAATGAGCAGTTCTTC
.,TRBJ2-5,many,TRBV4-2,CASSPQGGETQYF,TGTGCCAGCAGCCCCCAGGGTGGGGAGACCCAGTACTTC
.,TRBJ1-1,few,TRBV18,CASSPRTVDRRTEAFF,TGTGCCAGCTCACCAAGGACGGTTGACAGGCGGACTGAAGCTTTCTTT
.,TRBJ2-5,many,TRBV18,CASSPTGTPGIETQYF,TGTGCCAGCTCACCCACCGGGACACCCGGAATAGAGACCCAGTACTTC
.,TRBJ2-1,many,TRBV20-1,CSALGANGRRSYEQFF,TGCAGTGCTCTAGGCGCCAATGGGAGGAGGTCCTATGAGCAGTTCTTC